The source of this TCR beta chain is a study of cytomegalovirus exposure and HLA in healthy donors. Study results and caveats: Reports described diagnosis of cytomegalovirus status by the classifier as highly specific and sensitive.

This CDR3 comprises 15 residues. CDR1 WSHSY and CDR2 SAAADI come from the germline V gene. Trimming took 0 bases from V and 0 from J; bases not matched to a gene: 0. Points on this clone: Its antigen is still unknown.

The PCR used 60 Vbeta and 13 Jbeta primers. Some clones are missing from TCRdb's copy, which holds only in-frame ones; the method was immunoSEQ multiplex PCR. The sample lists 210,000 or so clones; over 75% were seen once. The chain links TRBV10-2 to TRBJ2-3; 7 positions match TRBD2. This TCR was recovered from a man between 18 and 35 years old in good health and CMV-seronegative. Sample: PBMCs. In DNA form, the CDR3 reads TGCGCCAGCAGTGAGTCTAGCGGGAGCACAGATACGCAGTATTTT. It specifies CASSESSGSTDTQYF.